One and the same sample provided the 31 T cell receptor beta chains below, sequenced in a study of spatial heterogeneity in lung cancer. Time point specified: sample taken at primary tumor resection. TCRdb ran MiXCR on the 5' RACE reads and lists one entry per CDR3 protein. The sample carries around 23,000 distinct CDR3 sequences, approximately 3.3% recorded once. Sequencing used PBMCs, obtained at surgery. Receptors were obtained from a female donor with early-stage non-small cell lung cancer.

This clonotype showed up many times. The chain couples TRBV7-3 to TRBJ2-3; D is uncertain. This CDR3 is 18 amino acids long. Between the trimmed V and J ends, which lost 5 bases and 2 bases, there was a span of 23 bases. The V gene's germline CDR1 is SGHTA and CDR2 FQGTGA. Here the CDR3 reads CASSEGPRLNSFTDTQYF. CDR3 in DNA: TGTGCCAGCAGCGAAGGCCCCAGGCTCAATTCTTTCACAGATACGCAGTATTTT.

This clonotype is medium-sized within its sample. The J gene is TRBJ2-3, the V gene TRBV4-2; D is unresolved. Trimming shortened V by 0 bases and J by 4 bases, and 5 bases separated the two germline ends. Germline V gene lookup returns CDR1 LGHNA and CDR2 YNFKEQ. CDR3 size: 13 residues. CDR3 sequence (DNA): TGTGCCAGCAGCCAAGAAGTCCCAGATACGCAGTATTTT. Encoded protein: CASSQEVPDTQYF.

This clonotype was seen repeatedly, ten times or more. J is TRBJ2-1 and V is TRBV5-1; 9 nucleotides agree with TRBD2. Germline loops: CDR1 SGHRS, CDR2 YFSETQ. V lost 4 bases and J lost 5; bases outside the gene matches: 4. The CDR3 is 14 amino acids. The CDR3 DNA reads as TGCGCCAGCAGCCCGAGACTAGCGGACAATGAGCAGTTCTTC. Translation: CASSPRLADNEQFF. Full variable domain (missing parts from reference TRBV5-1 and TRBJ2-1): KAGVTQTPRYLIKTRGQQVTLSCSPISGHRSVSWYQQTPGQGLQFLFEYFSETQRNKGNFPGRFSGRQFSNSRSEMNVSTLELGDSALYLCASSPRLADNEQFFGPGTRLTVL.

This clonotype appeared many times. The gene calls are TRBV10-2 and TRBJ2-5, with D uncertain. Trimming shortened V by 0 bases and J by 0 bases, and 8 bases separated the two germline ends. CDR3 length equals 15 residues. Germline loops: CDR1 WSHSY, CDR2 SAAADI. The CDR3 DNA sequence: TGCGCCAGCAGTGAGTCGGCACTTAACCAAGAGACCCAGTACTTC. This encodes CASSESALNQETQYF.

This clonotype was seen repeatedly, ten times or more. V and J are TRBV14 and TRBJ2-2; D may be TRBD1 or TRBD2 (5 bases each). The length of the CDR3 is 21 residues. V was clipped by 5 bases and J by 0 bases, with 28 bases between them. Germline V gene sequence: CDR1 SGHDN, CDR2 FVKESK. Here the CDR3 reads CASSVLIPGRLSHANTGELFF. CDR3 DNA: TGTGCCAGCAGCGTGCTAATTCCGGGACGCCTTTCCCACGCGAACACCGGGGAGCTGTTTTTT.

This clonotype has ten or more counts. This chain links TRBV25-1 with TRBJ1-2, with D unclear. CDR1 is MGHDK, CDR2 SYGVNS, per germline. CDR3 length: 16 amino acids. Trimming left V 4 bases short and J 5 bases short, with 20 bases between. CDR3: CASSGPTQRRWYGYTF. The DNA of the CDR3 is TGTGCCAGCAGTGGACCTACACAGCGGAGATGGTATGGCTACACCTTC.

This clonotype came up many times. The chain recombines TRBV30 with TRBJ2-3; TRBD2 matches 10 bases. Germline assignment: CDR1 GTSNPN and CDR2 SVGIG (reference sequence). This CDR3 has 15 residues. With 1 base clipped from V and 1 base from J, the junction kept 2 bases outside the gene matches. CDR3 DNA sequence: TGTGCCTGGAGTGAACTAGCGGGACGCACAGATACGCAGTATTTT. This translates into CAWSELAGRTDTQYF.

The chain has TRBV27 and TRBJ2-1; D perhaps matches TRBD1 (6 bases). The CDR3 has 16 residues. Germline V gene data show CDR1 as MNHEY and CDR2 as SMNVEV (reference sequence). V lost 6 bases and J 2 bases, leaving 17 bases between the germline ends. CDR3 in DNA: TGTGCCAGCAGCCCTCCGCCCAGACAGGCCTACAATGAGCAGTTCTTC. Its translation: CASSPPPRQAYNEQFF.

This clonotype appeared many times. This rearrangement joins TRBV6-4 to TRBJ1-1, with unresolved D. This CDR3 contains 13 residues. Per germline, CDR1 MRHNA and CDR2 SNTAGT. V dropped 2 bases and J dropped 7 bases, with 11 bases sitting between them. The CDR3 DNA is TGTGCCAGCAGTGACGCGGCGTACGGTGAAGCTTTCTTT. This gives the protein CASSDAAYGEAFF.

This clonotype was counted at least ten times. This rearrangement joins TRBV6-1 to TRBJ1-5; D gene unclear. CDR1 is MNHNS, CDR2 SASEGT, per germline. The CDR3 length is 15 residues. The V end was cut by 6 bases, the J end by 0 bases, with 12 bases between. The CDR3, as DNA: TGTGCCAGCAGCCTACAGATTTATAGCAATCAGCCCCAGCATTTT. It translates to CASSLQIYSNQPQHF.

At least ten counts were recorded for this clonotype. This rearrangement joins TRBV5-6 to TRBJ1-3, with D unresolved. The CDR3 contains 16 residues. Trimming removed 0 bases at V and 0 bases at J, with 10 bases between. Germline assignment: CDR1 SGHDT and CDR2 YYEEEE. The CDR3 nucleotides read TGTGCCAGCAGCTTGGTATCAGCTAGCTCTGGAAACACCATATATTTT. Its protein is CASSLVSASSGNTIYF. The full variable domain, rest sourced from reference TRBV5-6 and TRBJ1-3, is DAGVTQSPTHLIKTRGQQVTLRCSPKSGHDTVSWYQQALGQGPQFIFQYYEEEERQRGNFPDRFSGHQFPNYSSELNVNALLLGDSALYLCASSLVSASSGNTIYFGEGSWLTVV.

This clonotype was found many times. The rearrangement links TRBV24-1 to TRBJ2-5; TRBD1 agrees at 7 bases. The CDR3 length is 15 residues. Per germline, CDR1 KGHDR and CDR2 SFDVKD. J lost 1 base, V lost 4 bases, and 5 bases had no gene match. CDR3 region: CATSEGTAIQETQYF. In DNA form, the CDR3 reads TGTGCCACCAGTGAAGGGACAGCAATCCAAGAGACCCAGTACTTC.

The table lists this clonotype with a few counts. The J gene is TRBJ2-1, the V gene TRBV6-1; 10 positions agree with TRBD1. The CDR3 consists of 16 residues. From germline, CDR1 is MNHNS and CDR2 SASEGT. The ends lost 6 bases at V and 6 bases at J; junction bases unmatched: 11. The CDR3 coding sequence is TGTGCCAGCAGACCTCCCGGGACAGGGGAGGTCAATGAGCAGTTCTTC. The encoded protein is CASRPPGTGEVNEQFF.

This clonotype was detected many times. The chain is built from TRBV5-6 and TRBJ2-5; D is ambiguous. The CDR3 is made up of 11 amino acids. V was shortened by 5 bases and J by 8 bases, with 10 bases between the two germline ends. Germline V lookup: CDR1 SGHDT, CDR2 YYEEEE. The CDR3 is CASSFPKTQYF. CDR3 DNA sequence: TGTGCCAGCAGTTTCCCGAAAACCCAGTACTTC.

V is TRBV3-1 and J is TRBJ2-3, with TRBD2 matching over 7 bases. The CDR3 is made up of 15 amino acids. Germline V lookup: CDR1 LGHDT, CDR2 YNNKEL (reference sequence). J lost 5 bases, V lost 5 bases, and 10 bases had no gene match. CDR3: CASSALGGHEDTQYF. The DNA for the CDR3 is TGTGCCAGCAGCGCCCTGGGAGGGCATGAAGATACGCAGTATTTT.

Many counts were recorded for this clonotype. This chain's CDR3 is CASSLTGFNTGELFF. CDR3 bases: TGTGCCAGCAGCTTAACAGGTTTTAACACCGGGGAGCTGTTTTTT. The V and J genes are TRBV11-1 and TRBJ2-2, with TRBD1 as a possible D gene (5 bases). CDR1 and CDR2 from the germline V gene are SGHAT and FQDESV (reference sequence). CDR3 length: 15 amino acids. V dropped 2 bases and J dropped 2 bases, with 9 bases sitting between them.

This clonotype was detected many times. The rearrangement uses TRBV27 and TRBJ2-7; 7 bases map to TRBD2. CDR1 and CDR2 (germline): MNHEY, SMNVEV (reference sequence). CDR3 length: 14 residues. V lost 2 bases, J lost 9 bases, and 10 bases stayed unmatched. The CDR3 sequence: CASSLVAGAGGQYF. CDR3 DNA sequence: TGTGCCAGCAGTTTAGTTGCGGGAGCCGGAGGGCAGTACTTC.

This clonotype was observed many times. The chain links TRBV29-1 to TRBJ2-3; no reliable D call. This CDR3 contains 14 residues. Per the germline V gene, CDR1 is SQVTM and CDR2 is ANQGSEA. V lost 4 bases and J 1 base, leaving 12 bases between the germline ends. In DNA, the CDR3 is TGCAGCGTTGTAAGTGGTTCGGGCACAGATACGCAGTATTTT. Its protein product is CSVVSGSGTDTQYF.

The rearrangement joins TRBV5-1 to TRBJ2-5; 8 bases map to TRBD2. V lost 6 bases and J lost 4; bases outside the gene matches: 11. The germline V gene has CDR1 SGHRS and CDR2 YFSETQ. The CDR3 extends over 15 amino acids. This chain's CDR3 is CASTPAPGGAETQYF. Written as DNA, the CDR3 is TGCGCCAGCACCCCCGCACCGGGAGGGGCAGAGACCCAGTACTTC.

V usage is TRBV6-6 and J usage is TRBJ1-1; 7 nucleotides align to TRBD1. The CDR3 contains 16 residues. Trimming cost V 4 bases and J 5 bases; bases outside gene matches: 13. CDR1 is MNHNY, CDR2 SVGAGI, per germline (reference sequence). CDR3 sequence reads: CASSSYPYDRDTEAFF. DNA of the CDR3: TGTGCCAGCAGTTCCTACCCCTATGACAGGGATACTGAAGCTTTCTTT.

This clonotype was counted many times. CDR3: CASSPASEGGETQYF. The DNA for the CDR3 is TGTGCCAGCAGTCCCGCTAGCGAAGGGGGGGAGACCCAGTACTTC. The rearrangement uses TRBV12-3 or TRBV12-4 and TRBJ2-5, with D possibly called TRBD1 or TRBD2 (6 bases each). The V end was cut by 5 bases, the J end by 5 bases, with 18 bases between. The CDR3 contains 15 residues.

This clonotype was observed many times. The chain employs TRBV9 and TRBJ2-2, with 8 bases aligning to TRBD2. With 5 bases clipped from V and 6 bases from J, the junction kept 9 bases outside the gene matches. The CDR3 runs to 15 residues. Germline CDR1 and CDR2: SGDLS and YYNGEE. CDR3 DNA: TGTGCCAGCAGAAAGCGGGCGGGAGGTTCCGGGGAGCTGTTTTTT. This codes for CASRKRAGGSGELFF.

Many counts were recorded for this clonotype. DNA for the CDR3: TGTGCCACCAGCCCTTGGAGTAATTCACCCCTCCACTTT. Translating gives CATSPWSNSPLHF. The chain carries TRBV15 and TRBJ1-6; D unclear. Germline CDR1 and CDR2: LNHNV and YYDKDF (reference sequence). Between the trimmed V and J ends, which lost 5 bases and 6 bases, there was a span of 8 bases. CDR3 length equals 13 residues. The full variable domain, in which reference TRBV15 and TRBJ1-6 provide the parts outside the CDR3, is DAMVIQNPRYQVTQFGKPVTLSCSQTLNHNVMYWYQQKSSQAPKLLFHYYDKDFNNEADTPDNFQSRRPNTSFCFLDIRSPGLGDTAMYLCATSPWSNSPLHFGNGTRLTVT.

In its sample, this clonotype was seen many times. The V gene is TRBV13, the J gene TRBJ2-6; 8 nucleotides align to TRBD1. Unmatched junction bases numbered 7, after V lost 5 bases and J lost 1 base. Germline lookup yields CDR1 PRHDT and CDR2 FYEKMQ (reference sequence). This CDR3 is 17 amino acids long. The CDR3 bases are TGTGCCAGCAGCCGGACAGGGTGGGGGTCTGGGGCCAACGTCCTGACTTTC. Encoded protein: CASSRTGWGSGANVLTF. Supplemented by reference TRBV13 and TRBJ2-6, the full variable domain reads AAGVIQSPRHLIKEKRETATLKCYPIPRHDTVYWYQQGPGQDPQFLISFYEKMQSDKGSIPDRFSAQQFSDYHSELNMSSLELGDSALYFCASSRTGWGSGANVLTFGAGSRLTVL.

Only a few counts were recorded for this clonotype. V gene TRBV10-1 combines with J gene TRBJ2-5; D may match TRBD1 or TRBD2 (5 bases each). Trimming shortened V by 1 base and J by 5 bases, and 17 bases separated the two germline ends. Germline V CDR1 and CDR2: WNHNN, SYGVQD (reference sequence). This CDR3 has 16 amino acids. For the CDR3, the DNA is TGCGCCAGCAGTGAGTGGCACGGGGCCCCCCGGGAGACCCAGTACTTC. The encoded protein is CASSEWHGAPRETQYF.

Only a few counts were recorded for this clonotype. This chain uses TRBV11-1 with TRBJ2-3, with a tentative D call TRBD1 (6 bases). Germline assignment: CDR1 SGHAT and CDR2 FQDESV (reference sequence). V lost 8 bases, J lost 5 bases, and 8 bases lay in between. CDR3 length equals 11 residues. CDR3 residues: CASRDKDTQYF. In nucleotides, the CDR3 is TGTGCCAGCCGGGACAAAGATACGCAGTATTTT.

This clonotype was seen repeatedly, ten times or more. The rearrangement links TRBV29-1 to TRBJ1-2, with D hard to call. Per the germline V gene, CDR1 is SQVTM and CDR2 is ANQGSEA. The CDR3 covers 12 residues. V gave up 7 bases and J gave up 2 bases, with 11 bases separating them. The CDR3 sequence is CSARPDNYGYTF. The CDR3, as DNA: TGCAGCGCCCGTCCCGACAACTATGGCTACACCTTC.

This clonotype has just one count. This clone may be a read error of a much larger clone one base away. The chain carries TRBV20-1 and TRBJ2-1; 15 bases line up with TRBD2. The CDR3 consists of 14 residues. Germline CDR1 reads DFQATT; CDR2 reads SNEGSKA (reference sequence). The CDR3 reads CNAGLAGGYNEQFF. CDR3 DNA sequence: TGCAATGCTGGACTAGCGGGAGGGTACAATGAGCAGTTCTTC.

This clonotype was counted a few times. The chain employs TRBV9 and TRBJ2-3; D perhaps matches TRBD2 (6 bases). The CDR3 length is 17 residues. The germline V gene has CDR1 SGDLS and CDR2 YYNGEE. Trimming cost V 2 bases and J 0 bases, with 16 bases left between them. This CDR3 is CASSVAPWGTSTDTQYF. The CDR3 DNA is TGTGCCAGCAGCGTGGCCCCATGGGGGACTAGCACAGATACGCAGTATTTT.

This clonotype came up many times. CDR3 bases: TGTGCCAGCAGTGAATTGGGCGGGAAAGCCTACGAGCAGTACTTC. Translated, it gives CASSELGGKAYEQYF. The chain combines TRBV25-1 with TRBJ2-7, with D maybe TRBD2 (6 bases). Per the germline V gene, CDR1 is MGHDK and CDR2 is SYGVNS. The CDR3 is 15 residues long. V was trimmed by 1 base and J by 2 bases, leaving 12 bases between them.

This clonotype was seen many times. This chain links TRBV7-9 with TRBJ1-4, with 7 bases fitting TRBD1. V was pared by 2 bases and J by 8 bases, with 8 bases of the junction left unmatched. The germline V gene has CDR1 SEHNR and CDR2 FQNEAQ (reference sequence). This CDR3 spans 15 amino acids. CDR3 residues: CASSLRQGRSEKLFF. CDR3 DNA sequence: TGTGCCAGCAGCTTACGACAGGGACGGAGCGAAAAACTGTTTTTT.